This TCR beta chain was identified during a study of CD8 T cells in ankylosing spondylitis. General study points: From matched ankylosing spondylitis synovial fluid, disease-linked clones were reportedly recovered at significantly enriched levels. Peripheral blood held disease-linked clones only at relatively low frequency, and these were CD8+. Apparently characteristic of ankylosing spondylitis blood was a TCR beta motif (eight highly homologous variants). Prior literature has documented some motif variants in synovial fluid and blood from reactive arthritis.

Concerning this clonotype: No antigen is known for it.

Each TCR beta library was made by quantitative 5'-RACE that incorporated molecular barcodes. TCRdb redid the calling of the 5' RACE reads with MiXCR, one entry per CDR3 protein. This sample carries under 950,000 distinct CDR3 sequences, roughly 20% of them seen once, and the ten largest clones take about a fifth. Deletions cut 0 bases from V and 4 bases from J, with 9 bases between. In germline, CDR1 is LNHNV, CDR2 YYDKDF (reference sequence). CDR3 length: 15 amino acids. The clonotype was recovered from a male donor with ankylosing spondylitis. This chain connects TRBV15 to TRBJ2-2; weak D call: TRBD1 (5 bases). The material sequenced was blood, either unsorted or a sorted T cell fraction (not recorded which). CDR3 in DNA: TGTGCCACCAGCAGAGATCGGCAGGGCACCGGGGAGCTGTTTTTT. Translation: CATSRDRQGTGELFF.